One sample yielded the 20 T cell receptor beta chains listed below, sequenced in a study of T cell responses to AZD1222 COVID-19 vaccine. Repertoires were generated with immunoSEQ multiplex PCR, while TCRdb's copy carries only in-frame clones and drops some. The sample records about 70,000 clones, approximately 81% being singletons. This sample comprised peripheral blood, obtained on day 0 of AZD1222 vaccination. These TCRs come from an adult in good health.

Note on this clone: It is unclear where the CDR3 begins or ends on the DNA, so no DNA is shown, and the CDR3 is as TCRdb lists it. This chain links TRBV11-2 with TRBJ1-2. Per germline, CDR1 SGHAT and CDR2 FQNNGV. Counting both end residues, the CDR3 totals 13 amino acids. The CDR3 loop reads CASGVGAGTRTSF.

The chain employs TRBV5-1 and TRBJ1-4; D remains unclear. V was trimmed by 4 bases and J by 7 bases, leaving 14 bases between them. Germline CDR1 reads SGHRS; CDR2 reads YFSETQ. The CDR3 loop spans 14 amino acids. CDR3 coding DNA: TGCGCCAGCAGCCCCAGCAGCTTGCTTGAAAAACTGTTTTTT. Encoded protein: CASSPSSLLEKLFF.

This sequence joins TRBV5-1 and TRBJ2-6; D is ambiguous. Trimming took 4 bases from V and 0 from J, leaving 17 bases between them. Germline V lookup: CDR1 SGHRS, CDR2 YFSETQ. CDR3 length: 18 amino acids. The CDR3 region has the DNA TGCGCCAGCAGCCCCTGGGCGCCCTTAGGCTCTGGGGCCAACGTCCTGACTTTC. This encodes CASSPWAPLGSGANVLTF.

This chain connects TRBV19 to TRBJ1-1, with 10 nucleotides matching TRBD1. The CDR3 is made up of 15 amino acids. Germline V CDR1 and CDR2: LNHDA, SQIVND (reference sequence). After removal of 5 bases from V and 4 bases from J, the junction contained 7 bases not matched to a gene. CDR3 nucleotide sequence: TGTGCCAGTAGTCTTCCGGGACAGGGGATCACTGAAGCTTTCTTT. It specifies CASSLPGQGITEAFF. The full variable domain, with the rest looked up from reference TRBV19 and TRBJ1-1, is DGGITQSPKYLFRKEGQNVTLSCEQNLNHDAMYWYRQDPGQGLRLIYYSQIVNDFQKGDIAEGYSVSREKKESFPLTVTSAQKNPTAFYLCASSLPGQGITEAFFGQGTRLTVV.

V is TRBV19 and J is TRBJ2-2, with TRBD2 matching 11 bases. Per the germline V gene, CDR1 is LNHDA and CDR2 is SQIVND (reference sequence). The CDR3 has 17 amino acids. V lost 4 bases to trimming and J lost 1 base; unmatched junction nucleotides: 5. This chain's CDR3 is CASSRLAGTQNTGELFF. CDR3 nucleotide sequence: TGTGCCAGTAGTAGACTAGCGGGGACACAGAACACCGGGGAGCTGTTTTTT.

The chain employs TRBV11-3 and TRBJ2-3; TRBD2 matches 8 bases. Germline lookup yields CDR1 SGHNT and CDR2 YENEEA. The CDR3 is made up of 14 amino acids. V was clipped by 0 bases and J by 4 bases; unmatched bases: 0. The CDR3 nucleotides are TGTGCCAGCAGCTTAGAACTAGCGGCAGATACGCAGTATTTT. Its protein is CASSLELAADTQYF.

The count of this clone is one. The V and J genes are TRBV4-2 and TRBJ2-7; D not certain. The CDR3 covers 16 residues. CDR1 LGHNA and CDR2 YNFKEQ come from the germline V gene. Between the trimmed V and J ends, which lost 4 bases and 3 bases, there was a span of 19 bases. CDR3 in DNA: TGTGCCAGCAGCCCGGCCCTTGGCAATAGTGGCTACGAGCAGTACTTC. Amino acids: CASSPALGNSGYEQYF.

The chain couples TRBV13 to TRBJ1-2; no firm D call. Trimming stripped 3 bases from V and 3 bases from J, with 11 bases between. This CDR3 is 14 amino acids long. Germline CDR1 and CDR2: PRHDT and FYEKMQ (reference sequence). CDR3 amino acids: CASSLTGIDYGYTF. DNA of the CDR3: TGTGCCAGCAGCTTGACCGGGATAGACTATGGCTACACCTTC.

The V call is TRBV11-2, the J call TRBJ1-3; D ambiguous. The V end was cut by 4 bases, the J end by 0 bases, with 19 bases between. CDR1 is SGHAT, CDR2 FQNNGV, per germline. The CDR3 contains 18 residues. CDR3 nucleotides: TGTGCCAGCAGCTCTAGGTCGAGACACACAGACTCTGGAAACACCATATATTTT. Encoded protein: CASSSRSRHTDSGNTIYF.

This chain joins TRBV25-1 and TRBJ2-1; TRBD1 or TRBD2 may be the D gene (5 bases each). In germline, CDR1 is MGHDK, CDR2 SYGVNS. The CDR3 extends over 15 amino acids. V shed 5 bases and J shed 1 base, with 12 bases lying between them. The CDR3 spells CASSKGTASYNEQFF. CDR3 nucleotides: TGTGCCAGCAGTAAGGGGACGGCTTCCTACAATGAGCAGTTCTTC.

The sample holds a few counts of this clone. This rearrangement joins TRBV5-1 to TRBJ2-7, with 9 bases identical to TRBD1. Per germline, CDR1 SGHRS and CDR2 YFSETQ. With 3 bases clipped from V and 2 bases from J, the junction kept 9 bases outside the gene matches. The CDR3 loop spans 16 amino acids. The CDR3 sequence: CASSWALGTGTYEQYF. As DNA, the CDR3 is TGCGCCAGCAGCTGGGCCTTGGGGACAGGGACCTACGAGCAGTACTTC.

This chain connects TRBV5-4 to TRBJ1-4, with D unclear. The germline V gene has CDR1 SGHNT and CDR2 YYREEE (reference sequence). V was cut by 1 base and J by 10 bases, with 8 bases left in between. The CDR3 has 12 amino acids. The CDR3 DNA follows: TGTGCCAGCAGCTTGTTTGGTGGAAAACTGTTTTTT. The encoded protein is CASSLFGGKLFF.

This chain links TRBV30 with TRBJ1-4; a weak D match, TRBD1 (6 bases). The germline V and J ends were trimmed by 4 bases and 5 bases, with 11 bases remaining between them. Germline V gene lookup returns CDR1 GTSNPN and CDR2 SVGIG (reference sequence). This CDR3 region has 13 residues. CDR3 sequence reads: CAWTYRANEKLFF. As DNA, the CDR3 is TGTGCCTGGACTTACAGGGCCAATGAAAAACTGTTTTTT. The complete variable domain, with remaining parts taken from reference TRBV30 and TRBJ1-4, reads SQTIHQWPATLVQPVGSPLSLECTVEGTSNPNLYWYRQAAGRGLQLLFYSVGIGQISSEVPQNLSASRPQDRQFILSSKKLLLSDSGFYLCAWTYRANEKLFFGSGTQLSVL.

The gene calls are TRBV7-2 and TRBJ2-7; the D gene is possibly TRBD1 (5 bases). The CDR3 has 15 amino acids. V was clipped by 5 bases and J by 3 bases, with 17 bases between them. The V gene's germline CDR1 is SGHTA and CDR2 FQGNSA. The CDR3 is CASSLQDGAFYEQYF. CDR3 coding DNA: TGTGCCAGCAGCCTCCAAGATGGGGCCTTCTACGAGCAGTACTTC. Complete variable domain (other parts from reference TRBV7-2 and TRBJ2-7): GAGVSQSPSNKVTEKGKDVELRCDPISGHTALYWYRQSLGQGLEFLIYFQGNSAPDKSGLPSDRFSAERTGGSVSTLTIQRTQQEDSAVYLCASSLQDGAFYEQYFGPGTRLTVT.

The chain has TRBV18 and TRBJ1-5; 7 bases line up with TRBD1. The germline CDR1 and CDR2 sequences are KGHSH and LQKENI. V was clipped by 3 bases and J by 9 bases; unmatched bases: 11. The CDR3 is made up of 15 amino acids. For the CDR3, the DNA is TGTGCCAGCTCACCTGGGGACAGCCGGGGGTGGCCCCAGCATTTT. Translated, it gives CASSPGDSRGWPQHF.

The chain has TRBV7-9 and TRBJ2-2, with 7 bases aligning to TRBD1. The germline gives CDR1 SEHNR, CDR2 FQNEAQ (reference sequence). The CDR3 loop spans 15 amino acids. V lost 5 bases to trimming and J lost 1 base; unmatched junction nucleotides: 4. The CDR3 DNA sequence: TGTGCCAGCAGCACCGGGACAGAGAACACCGGGGAGCTGTTTTTT. It specifies CASSTGTENTGELFF.

Details on this clone: Germline is not matched at one junction end, which may reflect a read error. J is TRBJ2-5 and V is TRBV7-7; 8 bases map to TRBD1. Germline values: CDR1 SSHAT, CDR2 FNYEAQ (reference sequence). This CDR3 has 14 residues. CDR3 nucleotide sequence: TGTGCTAGCAGTCACCAGGGGGCGGGGGAGACCCAGTACTTC. It is translated as CASSHQGAGETQYF.

The V call is TRBV20-1, the J call TRBJ1-1, with D hard to call. V was clipped by 6 bases and J by 12 bases, with 17 bases between them. Germline lookup yields CDR1 DFQATT and CDR2 SNEGSKA (reference sequence). The CDR3 is 11 residues long. The CDR3, as DNA: TGCAGTGCCCCCGGGCCTGGAGGGACTTTCTTT. Protein product: CSAPGPGGTFF.

The genes are TRBV5-1 and TRBJ1-2; 8 positions agree with TRBD1. Germline assignment: CDR1 SGHRS and CDR2 YFSETQ. V gave up 2 bases and J gave up 6 bases; unmatched junction bases: 6. This CDR3 has 14 residues. In DNA form, the CDR3 reads TGCGCCAGCAGCTTCTTACAGGGGGGCAATGGCTACACCTTC. It yields the protein CASSFLQGGNGYTF. The complete variable domain, with remaining parts taken from reference TRBV5-1 and TRBJ1-2, reads KAGVTQTPRYLIKTRGQQVTLSCSPISGHRSVSWYQQTPGQGLQFLFEYFSETQRNKGNFPGRFSGRQFSNSRSEMNVSTLELGDSALYLCASSFLQGGNGYTFGSGTRLTVV.

V is TRBV19 and J is TRBJ1-1, with TRBD1 identical over 7 bases. The V gene end was trimmed by 0 bases and the J gene end by 4 bases; junction bases not matched to a gene: 2. The CDR3 totals 14 residues. Looked up from germline, CDR1 is LNHDA and CDR2 is SQIVND (reference sequence). The CDR3 here is CASSIDYRGTEAFF. CDR3 coding DNA: TGTGCCAGTAGTATAGACTACAGGGGCACTGAAGCTTTCTTT.